Sequencing of this TCR beta chain was carried out in a study of blood T cell repertoires in COVID-19. The overall study: Sites across the United States, Italy and Spain contributed samples from acute and convalescent COVID-19.

V was clipped by 5 bases and J by 5 bases; unmatched bases: 6. CDR3 length equals 15 residues. The germline V gene encodes CDR1 MDHEN and CDR2 SYDVKM. TCRdb keeps only in-frame clones here, not all; method: immunoSEQ multiplex PCR. This table holds around 280,000 clones, more than 70% found once. This receptor was identified in a woman aged 30 to 39 with COVID-19, enrolled during active disease. Material: peripheral blood. The J gene is TRBJ2-1, the V gene TRBV28, with 10 bases matching TRBD2. CDR3 DNA: TGTGCCAGCAGTGCCCTAGCGGGAGTACACAATGAGCAGTTCTTC. Translated: CASSALAGVHNEQFF. The whole variable domain, remainder taken from reference TRBV28 and TRBJ2-1, is DVKVTQSSRYLVKRTGEKVFLECVQDMDHENMFWYRQDPGLGLRLIYFSYDVKMKEKGDIPEGYSVSREKKERFSLILESASTNQTSMYLCASSALAGVHNEQFFGPGTRLTVL.